The source of this TCR beta chain is a study of cytotoxic CD8 clonotypes in ibrutinib-treated CLL. As for the study in general: Response samples were drawn at a median of about eleven months of treatment, range 6 to 36.

Method: immunoSEQ multiplex PCR; TCRdb's copy keeps in-frame clones and lacks some. The data show roughly 58,000 clones, 50% to 60% seen once. General study results and limits: Clonality went up at ibrutinib response and then declined back toward baseline at progression. Once treatment began, public clonotypes, which were uncommon, contracted or stayed stable.

On this clone itself: As yet, its antigen is unknown. One junction end disagrees with the germline gene, perhaps due to a read error.

Germline CDR1 is SEHNR and CDR2 is FQNEAQ (reference sequence). The CDR3 extends over 18 amino acids. The sequences come from PBMCs, collected at disease progression, from a patient treated with ibrutinib. The rearrangement joins TRBV7-9 to TRBJ2-1; 16 bases agree with TRBD2. The receptor was isolated from a human donor with chronic lymphocytic leukemia. This CDR3 reads CASSSPGTSGGAYNEQFF. CDR3 nucleotides: TGTGCCAGCAGCTCCCCTGGGACTAGCGGGGGGGCCTATAATGAGCAGTTCTTC.